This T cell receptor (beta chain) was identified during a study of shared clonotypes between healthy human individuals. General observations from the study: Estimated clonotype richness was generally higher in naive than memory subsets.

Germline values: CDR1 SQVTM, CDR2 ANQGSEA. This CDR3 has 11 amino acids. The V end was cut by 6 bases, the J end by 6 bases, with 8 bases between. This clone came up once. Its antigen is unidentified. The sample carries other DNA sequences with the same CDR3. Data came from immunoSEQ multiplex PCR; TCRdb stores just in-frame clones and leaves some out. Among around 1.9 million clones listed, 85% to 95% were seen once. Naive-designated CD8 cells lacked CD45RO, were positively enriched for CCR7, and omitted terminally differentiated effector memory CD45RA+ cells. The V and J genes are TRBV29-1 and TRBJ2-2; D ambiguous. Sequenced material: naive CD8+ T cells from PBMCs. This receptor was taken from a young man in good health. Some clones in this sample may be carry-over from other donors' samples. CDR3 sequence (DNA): TGCAGCGTGGGCGGCTCCGGGGAGCTGTTTTTT. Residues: CSVGGSGELFF.